Below are 10 T cell receptor beta chains sequenced from a single sample in a study of T cell clones after liver transplantation. The method was immunoSEQ multiplex PCR; TCRdb's version includes in-frame clones alone and lacks a portion of them. The profile shows some 120,000 clones, 90% of them singletons. The sequencing here drew on CD4+ T cells from blood, taken 12 months after liver transplant. The source of these receptors is a human patient who received a liver transplant. Certain T cells may be donor cells from the graft.

V is TRBV5-1 and J is TRBJ2-7; D may be TRBD2 (5 bases). This CDR3 contains 14 residues. The germline V gene has CDR1 SGHRS and CDR2 YFSETQ. Deletions cut 1 base from V and 4 bases from J, with 12 bases between. This chain's CDR3 is CASSLLLEGYEQYF. As DNA, the CDR3 is TGCGCCAGCAGCTTGTTACTAGAGGGATACGAGCAGTACTTC.

The chain recombines TRBV27 with TRBJ2-2; TRBD2 aligns across 13 bases. The V gene end was trimmed by 3 bases and the J gene end by 4 bases; junction bases not matched to a gene: 14. The germline V gene has CDR1 MNHEY and CDR2 SMNVEV (reference sequence). This CDR3 is built from 20 residues. The CDR3 loop reads CASSFKPPGTSGVSTGELFF. The CDR3 coding sequence is TGTGCCAGCAGTTTCAAACCCCCCGGGACTAGCGGGGTCTCCACCGGGGAGCTGTTTTTT.

This chain joins TRBV18 and TRBJ2-1, with 9 bases identical to TRBD2. V lost 4 bases, J lost 4 bases, and 14 bases stayed unmatched. Per germline, CDR1 KGHSH and CDR2 LQKENI. The CDR3 has 18 amino acids. Here the CDR3 reads CASSQNAASGNFYNEQFF. Written as DNA, the CDR3 is TGTGCCAGCTCACAAAACGCGGCTAGCGGGAATTTTTACAATGAGCAGTTCTTC.

The V gene is TRBV4-1, the J gene TRBJ1-1; D unresolved. The CDR3 is 18 amino acids. Deletions cut 0 bases from V and 6 bases from J, with 23 bases between. CDR1 and CDR2 (germline): MGHRA, YSYEKL. CDR3 sequence (DNA): TGCGCCAGCAGCCAAGATTGGGGTTTCGTTGGGTATTTGGCTGAAGCTTTCTTT. Its protein is CASSQDWGFVGYLAEAFF.

The chain is built from TRBV10-3 and TRBJ1-2; 8 bases fit TRBD1. The CDR3 loop spans 13 amino acids. Germline V lookup: CDR1 ENHRY, CDR2 SYGVKD. Unmatched junction bases numbered 7, after V lost 9 bases and J lost 4 bases. The CDR3: CAISPGQAYGYTF. The DNA for the CDR3 is TGTGCCATATCGCCGGGACAGGCCTATGGCTACACCTTC.

The chain is built from TRBV19 and TRBJ1-1; no reliable D call. V was pared by 6 bases and J by 1 base, with 9 bases between. CDR3 length: 13 residues. CDR1 is LNHDA and CDR2 is SQIVND in the germline V gene (reference sequence). CDR3 sequence reads: CASSPIRNTEAFF. CDR3 coding DNA: TGTGCCAGTAGCCCGATAAGGAACACTGAAGCTTTCTTT.

This sequence joins TRBV19 and TRBJ1-5, with unresolved D. The CDR3 has 14 amino acids. Trimming removed 0 bases from V and 7 bases from J, with 10 bases in between. The germline CDR1 and CDR2 sequences are LNHDA and SQIVND (reference sequence). The CDR3 region has the DNA TGTGCCAGTAGTATAGAGAGGATGAGGCAGCCCCAGCATTTT. Its translation is CASSIERMRQPQHF.

The V call is TRBV6-1, the J call TRBJ2-2, with 8 bases identical to TRBD2. Germline V gene data show CDR1 as MNHNS and CDR2 as SASEGT. The CDR3 is made up of 15 amino acids. V gave up 7 bases and J gave up 4 bases; unmatched junction bases: 8. CDR3: CASIPGGPRTGELFF. Written as DNA, the CDR3 is TGTGCCAGCATACCGGGAGGGCCACGCACCGGGGAGCTGTTTTTT.

About this clone itself: The junction shows a germline mismatch at one end, possibly a read error. This chain connects TRBV7-2 to TRBJ2-2; 7 bases match TRBD2. Germline V gene lookup returns CDR1 SGHTA and CDR2 FQGNSA. The CDR3 loop spans 16 amino acids. CDR3 nucleotide sequence: TGTGCCAGCAGCAAACCGGGACTAACGAATACCGGGGAGCTGTTTTTT. Translating it yields CASSKPGLTNTGELFF.

In its sample, this clone was seen once. Here the CDR3 DNA reads TGTGCCAGCAGCGCCTCGTCTGGAAACACCATATATTTT. Residues: CASSASSGNTIYF. The V gene is TRBV7-8, the J gene TRBJ1-3; no firm D call. The CDR3 runs to 13 residues. Germline V gives CDR1 SGHVS, CDR2 FQNEAQ. The V end lost 5 bases, the J end lost 1 base, and 6 bases lay between the germline ends.